One and the same sample provided the 14 T cell receptor beta chains below, sequenced in a study of blood T cells in healthy people across ages. Alongside a J-beta primer mix, a sample-barcoded 5' primer served in a second PCR lasting about 7 to 11 cycles. TCRdb reanalysed the 5' RACE reads using MiXCR and keeps one entry per CDR3 protein. The sample records roughly 1.9 million distinct CDR3 sequences, about 39% being singletons. The specimen was blood. The receptors originated from a human donor in good health.

This clonotype was seen a handful of times. V usage is TRBV7-2 and J usage is TRBJ2-1; D possibly uses TRBD1 or TRBD2 (5 bases each). From germline, CDR1 is SGHTA and CDR2 FQGNSA. The CDR3 has 20 amino acids. The V gene lost 5 bases and the J gene lost 1 base, with 27 bases spanning the gap. CDR3 nucleotides: TGTGCCAGCAGCCCAGGTCCGCTCGTTCGAGGGGTCGGTTCCTACAATGAGCAGTTCTTC. Amino acid sequence: CASSPGPLVRGVGSYNEQFF.

Here the CDR3 DNA reads TGTGCCAGCAGCCCTGGGACAGAGGGGCGGGACACTGAAGCTTTCTTT. Protein product: CASSPGTEGRDTEAFF. The chain carries TRBV7-3 and TRBJ1-1; 7 bases align to TRBD1. Germline V lookup: CDR1 SGHTA, CDR2 FQGTGA. CDR3 size: 16 residues. V gave up 5 bases and J gave up 3 bases; unmatched junction bases: 12. Full variable domain (rest looked up from reference TRBV7-3 and TRBJ1-1): GAGVSQTPSNKVTEKGKYVELRCDPISGHTALYWYRQSLGQGPEFLIYFQGTGAADDSGLPNDRFFAVRPEGSVSTLKIQRTERGDSAVYLCASSPGTEGRDTEAFFGQGTRLTVV.

The V and J genes are TRBV5-1 and TRBJ1-2; D uncertain. CDR1 SGHRS and CDR2 YFSETQ come from the germline V gene. The CDR3 consists of 14 residues. Trimming cost V 0 bases and J 5 bases, with 11 bases left between them. The CDR3 bases are TGCGCCAGCAGCTTGGAGAGTGCGGGGTATGGCTACACCTTC. This codes for CASSLESAGYGYTF.

The table lists this clonotype with a few counts. The rearrangement links TRBV7-2 to TRBJ2-1; D is undetermined. The CDR3 sequence is 13 residues long. Germline lookup yields CDR1 SGHTA and CDR2 FQGNSA. V dropped 2 bases and J dropped 8 bases, with 10 bases sitting between them. This chain's CDR3 is CASSLSSVYEQFF. The CDR3 nucleotides are TGTGCCAGCAGCTTATCCAGTGTGTATGAGCAGTTCTTC.

This chain uses TRBV12-3 or TRBV12-4 with TRBJ2-3; possible D gene TRBD2, 7 bases. The V end lost 1 base, the J end lost 9 bases, and 11 bases lay between the germline ends. CDR3 length equals 13 residues. The CDR3 DNA reads as TGTGCCAGCAGTTTAGTGGCGGGGGCCACGCAGTATTTT. Protein product: CASSLVAGATQYF.

The chain is built from TRBV4-2 and TRBJ2-3; D not certain. The CDR3 is 13 amino acids. V lost 8 bases to trimming and J lost 4 bases, with 13 bases between them. Germline loops: CDR1 LGHNA, CDR2 YNFKEQ. The CDR3 region has the DNA TGTGCCAGCCGAGACAAAAGCTCAGATACGCAGTATTTT. Translating gives CASRDKSSDTQYF.

CDR3 DNA: TGTGCCAGCAGTCCCCAGGGGGGGCTATACAATGAGCAGTTCTTC. This codes for CASSPQGGLYNEQFF. V is TRBV12-3 or TRBV12-4 and J is TRBJ2-1; D is perhaps TRBD1 or TRBD2 (7 bases each). The CDR3 runs 15 residues. V lost 5 bases to trimming and J lost 4 bases, with 15 bases between them.

There are a few counts of this clonotype. The chain is built from TRBV18 and TRBJ2-1; tentative D call: TRBD1 (5 bases). From germline, CDR1 is KGHSH and CDR2 LQKENI. Trimming removed 0 bases from V and 8 bases from J, with 14 bases in between. This CDR3 is built from 15 residues. The CDR3 spells CASSPPNSRVHEQFF. The CDR3 coding sequence is TGTGCCAGCTCACCACCGAACAGCAGGGTCCATGAGCAGTTCTTC.

This clonotype occurred a few times. This chain links TRBV20-1 with TRBJ1-2; 7 bases align to TRBD1. J was trimmed by 4 bases and V by 0 bases; bases with no gene match: 8. There are 15 residues in the CDR3. The V gene's germline CDR1 is DFQATT and CDR2 SNEGSKA (reference sequence). CDR3 in amino acids: CSARDPRQGSYGYTF. CDR3 coding DNA: TGCAGTGCTAGAGACCCTCGACAGGGTAGCTATGGCTACACCTTC.

This clonotype was picked up one time. The gene calls are TRBV3-1 and TRBJ2-4; weak D call: TRBD1 (5 bases). The DNA matches TRBJ2-5 better at its end, which makes the J call doubtful. The germline CDR1 and CDR2 sequences are LGHDT and YNNKEL (reference sequence). The CDR3 covers 13 residues. The CDR3 coding sequence is TGTGCCAGCAGCCAAGGGACATCGGAGACCCAGTACTTC. Translation gives CASSQGTSETQYF.

This clonotype came up once. The rearrangement links TRBV4-1 to TRBJ2-5; the D gene is possibly TRBD1 (5 bases). The end of the DNA is better explained by TRBJ2-7, so the J call may be wrong. Germline CDR1 MGHRA, CDR2 YSYEKL. The CDR3 loop spans 13 amino acids. The CDR3, as DNA: TGCGCCAGCAGCCATGGGGCAAGGTACGAGCAGTACTTC. It translates to CASSHGARYEQYF.

Only a few counts were recorded for this clonotype. V is TRBV7-2 and J is TRBJ2-1, with D hard to call. This CDR3 is 16 amino acids long. Trimming took off 4 bases at V and 1 base at J, with 14 bases between the two ends. Germline lookup yields CDR1 SGHTA and CDR2 FQGNSA. The CDR3 reads CASSSIGVRSYNEQFF. In DNA, the CDR3 is TGTGCCAGCAGCTCTATTGGGGTACGGTCCTACAATGAGCAGTTCTTC.

This sequence joins TRBV27 and TRBJ1-2; possible D gene TRBD1, 6 bases. V lost 8 bases, J lost 8 bases, and 18 bases lay in between. The CDR3 has 13 residues. Germline lookup yields CDR1 MNHEY and CDR2 SMNVEV (reference sequence). The CDR3 nucleotides read TGTGCCAGCCGAGCCTTTTTGCAGGGGGGCTACACCTTC. Amino acid sequence: CASRAFLQGGYTF.

The V call is TRBV15, the J call TRBJ2-2; no reliable D call. V gave up 8 bases and J gave up 1 base, with 11 bases separating them. The CDR3 has 14 amino acids. Per the germline V gene, CDR1 is LNHNV and CDR2 is YYDKDF (reference sequence). The CDR3 nucleotides read TGTGCCACCCGTTCTGGTCTGAACACCGGGGAGCTGTTTTTT. It codes for CATRSGLNTGELFF.